This T cell receptor beta chain is from a study of shared clonotypes between healthy human individuals. Donors comprised only Caucasian adults living in Nashville, Tennessee. The unsorted samples had around 88 million PBMCs used for genomic DNA. The V gene's germline CDR1 is MDHEN and CDR2 SYDVKM. The V end was cut by 4 bases, the J end by 1 base, with 13 bases between. CDR3 length equals 15 residues. Sequencing was at deep level. Ten immunoSEQ deep assay plates held the unsorted PBMC DNA. Here immunoSEQ multiplex PCR was the method, and the copy in TCRdb shows in-frame clones only, minus some. The repertoire holds a few hundred thousand clones, with around 78% as singletons. Only a few counts were recorded for this clone.

The sample consisted of PBMCs. The source is a woman aged 40-49 years in good health. Some clones in this sample may be carry-over from other donors' samples. The chain employs TRBV28 and TRBJ1-1, with D unresolved. Here the CDR3 DNA reads TGTGCCAGCAGTTCAAAGACGGTACCGAACACTGAAGCTTTCTTT. As protein: CASSSKTVPNTEAFF.